This T cell receptor (beta chain) emerged from a study of T cell responses to AZD1222 COVID-19 vaccine. Using immunoSEQ multiplex PCR, the repertoire was profiled, and TCRdb retains in-frame clones only, with some absent. This table has about 110,000 clones, about 92% appearing once. V was pared by 5 bases and J by 3 bases, with 8 bases between. This CDR3 contains 13 residues. Germline V gene lookup returns CDR1 SGHTA and CDR2 FQGNSA. The chain combines TRBV7-2 with TRBJ1-5, with D hard to call. This specimen was peripheral blood, taken 28 days after the second AZD1222 dose. This TCR was sampled from an adult who received the AZD1222 COVID-19 vaccine. The CDR3 loop reads CASSGTFNQPQHF. DNA for the CDR3: TGTGCCAGCAGCGGAACCTTCAATCAGCCCCAGCATTTT.